This T cell receptor beta chain was obtained from a study of blood T cell repertoires in COVID-19. Only in-frame clones appear in the TCRdb table, and some are missing; sequencing was by immunoSEQ multiplex PCR. The sample records roughly 150,000 clones, 84% being singletons. The sequence was obtained from a woman in her fifties or sixties in a cohort sampled during active or convalescent COVID-19. The sequencing input was peripheral blood.

The CDR3 is CASSQDPGQGIGGYTF. The CDR3 DNA reads as TGCGCCAGCAGCCAAGATCCCGGACAGGGGATAGGAGGCTACACCTTC. The chain carries TRBV4-1 and TRBJ1-2; 9 bases align to TRBD1. The trim removed 0 bases at V and 8 bases at J, leaving 10 bases unmatched. This CDR3 has 16 residues. Germline CDR1 MGHRA, CDR2 YSYEKL.